This is a list of T cell receptor beta chains from one sample in a study of radiotherapy plus CTLA-4 blockade in lung cancer. The repertoire was sequenced with immunoSEQ multiplex PCR; TCRdb's copy has only in-frame clones and lacks some. The sample holds 70,000 to 95,000 clones, around 86% seen once. The sequencing here drew on peripheral blood, taken from a patient treated with radiotherapy plus ipilimumab. The receptors were gathered from a human donor with non-small cell lung cancer that progressed on radiotherapy plus ipilimumab. CDR3s include the opening cysteine and the closing phenylalanine or tryptophan. The D gene is left open where the match is weak. The size entry is marked missing in some rows and otherwise reads once, few, many or a size class.

v_gene	abundance	d_gene	j_gene	CDR3aa	CDR3nt
TRBV28	-	-	TRBJ2-1	CASSLIYEQFF	TGTGCCAGCAGTTTAATCTATGAGCAGTTCTTC
TRBV2	-	TRBD1	TRBJ2-7	CASSSGQGFYEQYF	TGTGCCAGCAGTTCGGGACAGGGTTTCTACGAGCAGTACTTC
TRBV5-1	-	TRBD1	TRBJ1-6	CASSLGQGHNSPLHF	TGCGCCAGCAGCCTAGGACAGGGCCATAATTCACCCCTCCACTTT
TRBV5-1	once	TRBD2	TRBJ2-1	CASSSSGVYNEQFF	TGCGCCAGCAGCTCTAGCGGGGTTTACAATGAGCAGTTCTTC
TRBV5-4	-	-	TRBJ1-3	CASSPGRSSGNTIYF	TGTGCCAGCAGCCCTGGACGGAGCTCTGGAAACACCATATATTTT
TRBV18	-	TRBD1	TRBJ1-1	CASSPPWTGGVMNTEAFF	TGTGCCAGCTCACCACCGTGGACAGGGGGTGTAATGAACACTGAAGCTTTCTTT
TRBV11-1	-	-	TRBJ2-1	CASSFRPSSLSYNEQFF	TGTGCCAGCAGCTTCAGACCAAGCTCACTCTCCTACAATGAGCAGTTCTTC
TRBV4-3	-	-	TRBJ1-1	CASSQDGGPSTEAFF	TGCGCCAGCAGCCAAGATGGGGGGCCCAGCACTGAAGCTTTCTTT
TRBV7-9	-	-	TRBJ2-7	CASSLFSELTYEQYF	TGTGCCAGCAGCTTGTTTTCGGAACTAACCTACGAGCAGTACTTC
TRBV5-1	-	-	TRBJ2-1	CASSLAPRSSYNEQFF	TGCGCCAGCAGCTTGGCACCGCGGAGCTCCTACAATGAGCAGTTCTTC
TRBV7-2	-	-	TRBJ2-7	CASSLDWGEQYF	TGTGCCAGCAGCTTAGACTGGGGGGAGCAGTACTTC
TRBV5-1	-	-	TRBJ1-1	CASSSDIGNTEAFF	TGCGCCAGCAGCTCAGACATCGGGAACACTGAAGCTTTCTTT
TRBV5-1	-	-	TRBJ1-2	CASSADSYGYTF	TGCGCCAGCAGCGCGGACAGCTATGGCTACACCTTC
TRBV28	-	-	TRBJ1-2	CASSKQTGYGYTF	TGTGCCAGCAGTAAACAAACAGGATATGGCTACACCTTC
TRBV19	-	-	TRBJ1-5	CASSIDPDSYSNQPQHF	TGTGCCAGTAGTATAGATCCGGACTCCTATAGCAATCAGCCCCAGCATTTT
TRBV7-8	-	-	TRBJ2-3	CASSLVLYTDTQYF	TGTGCCAGCAGCTTAGTCCTTTACACAGATACGCAGTATTTT
TRBV7-8	once	TRBD2	TRBJ2-7	CASSLEGLAGAEQYF	TGTGCCAGCAGCTTAGAGGGACTAGCGGGAGCCGAGCAGTACTTC
TRBV27	-	TRBD1	TRBJ1-2	CASSFGTGFGYTF	TGTGCCAGCAGTTTCGGGACAGGGTTTGGCTACACCTTC
TRBV5-1	-	-	TRBJ1-3	CASSSQGTGNTIYF	TGCGCCAGCAGCTCCCAGGGAACTGGAAACACCATATATTTT
TRBV7-2	-	-	TRBJ1-1	CASSRGLNTEAFF	TGTGCCAGCAGCAGAGGGCTCAACACTGAAGCTTTCTTT
TRBV19	-	-	TRBJ1-1	CASSSRTVMNTEAFF	TGTGCCAGTAGTAGCCGGACCGTCATGAACACTGAAGCTTTCTTT
TRBV5-4	-	-	TRBJ1-1	CASSLVPGGTEAFF	TGTGCCAGCAGCTTGGTTCCGGGGGGCACTGAAGCTTTCTTT
TRBV7-8	-	-	TRBJ1-5	CASSLSTVSNQPQHF	TGTGCCAGCAGCTTGTCGACAGTGAGCAATCAGCCCCAGCATTTT
TRBV6-5	-	-	TRBJ2-7	CASSYRPTGEQYF	TGTGCCAGCAGTTACCGGCCAACCGGCGAGCAGTACTTC
TRBV29-1	-	TRBD1	TRBJ1-2	CSVVGTGRNYGYTF	TGCAGCGTTGTGGGGACAGGGAGGAACTATGGCTACACCTTC
TRBV6-1	-	TRBD1	TRBJ1-1	CASSDRGRGEAFF	TGTGCCAGCAGTGACAGGGGGCGCGGTGAAGCTTTCTTT
TRBV5-8	-	-	TRBJ2-3	CASSRTGHFTDTQYF	TGTGCCAGCAGCCGCACGGGACATTTCACAGATACGCAGTATTTT
TRBV30	-	-	TRBJ1-1	CACSSPDSSWASMNTEAFF	TGTGCCTGCAGTTCCCCTGACTCTTCGTGGGCGTCCATGAACACTGAAGCTTTCTTT
TRBV5-1	once	-	TRBJ1-1	CASSFGGATNTEAFF	TGCGCCAGCAGCTTCGGGGGGGCTACGAACACTGAAGCTTTCTTT
TRBV2	-	-	TRBJ2-7	CASSPRDSYEQYF	TGTGCCAGCAGTCCGAGGGATTCCTACGAGCAGTACTTC
TRBV28	-	TRBD1	TRBJ1-4	CASSLSPTGREKLFF	TGTGCCAGCAGTTTGTCCCCGACAGGGCGGGAAAAACTGTTTTTT
TRBV4-3	-	-	TRBJ2-7	CASSPRFGGGKQYF	TGCGCCAGCAGCCCAAGGTTTGGGGGTGGCAAGCAGTACTTC
TRBV5-6	-	-	TRBJ1-6	CASSYGLPNSPLHF	TGTGCCAGCAGCTACGGACTACCCAATTCACCCCTCCACTTT
TRBV9	once	TRBD1	TRBJ1-2	CASSVLTGSYGYTF	TGTGCCAGCAGCGTATTGACAGGGTCCTATGGCTACACCTTC
TRBV7-2	once	-	TRBJ2-7	CASSEGPLPYEQYF	TGTGCCAGCAGCGAGGGACCGCTCCCCTACGAGCAGTACTTC
TRBV10-3	-	TRBD2	TRBJ2-3	CAISEPPGGRTDTQYF	TGTGCCATCAGTGAGCCTCCGGGGGGGCGCACAGATACGCAGTATTTT
TRBV29-1	-	-	TRBJ2-7	CSVDMAGQSQQYF	TGCAGCGTTGATATGGCTGGACAAAGTCAGCAGTACTTC
TRBV30	-	-	TRBJ2-3	CAWTVVDTQYF	TGTGCCTGGACCGTCGTTGATACGCAGTATTTT
TRBV7-3	-	-	TRBJ2-3	CASSPVDSADTQYF	TGTGCCAGCAGCCCCGTGGACAGTGCAGATACGCAGTATTTT
TRBV7-9	-	-	TRBJ2-7	CASSPLDYEQYF	TGTGCCAGCAGCCCTTTAGACTACGAGCAGTACTTC
TRBV13	-	TRBD2	TRBJ2-3	CASSSGTSGTTDTQYF	TGTGCCAGCAGCTCCGGGACTAGCGGGACTACAGATACGCAGTATTTT
TRBV7-2	-	-	TRBJ2-3	CASSLAGFTDTQYF	TGTGCCAGCAGCTTAGCTGGGTTCACAGATACGCAGTATTTT
TRBV7-2	-	-	TRBJ2-5	CASSLVGGKQETQYF	TGTGCCAGCAGCTTAGTCGGGGGAAAACAAGAGACCCAGTACTTC